These 26 T cell receptor beta chains share one sample of origin, sequenced in a study of graft-versus-host responses after intestinal transplantation. The antigens these receptors bind are not known. TCRdb keeps only in-frame clones here, not all; method: immunoSEQ multiplex PCR. Among about 90,000 clones, around 83% were seen once, and the ten largest hold about a sixth. Sample: unstimulated CD8+ T cells sorted from spleen or lymph node cells, taken before intestinal transplant. Every receptor here comes from a human donor who received an intestinal transplant.

The chain carries TRBV5-8 and TRBJ2-3; TRBD1 agrees at 7 bases. Trimming cost V 7 bases and J 6 bases; bases outside gene matches: 8. CDR1 is SGHTS and CDR2 is YDEGEE in the germline V gene. The CDR3 is 13 residues long. CDR3 in DNA: TGTGCCAGCTCGCAAGGGGGCTCGGATACGCAGTATTTT. Protein product: CASSQGGSDTQYF.

The rearrangement joins TRBV5-1 to TRBJ2-7; 7 bases are shared with TRBD1. Germline values: CDR1 SGHRS, CDR2 YFSETQ. The CDR3 totals 14 residues. After removal of 4 bases from V and 3 bases from J, the junction contained 7 bases not matched to a gene. The CDR3 DNA follows: TGCGCCAGCAGCATGGCCGGGACAGACTACGAGCAGTACTTC. It specifies CASSMAGTDYEQYF.

There are a few counts of this clone. The chain links TRBV2 to TRBJ2-7, with D uncertain. Trimming removed 6 bases at V and 0 bases at J, with 12 bases between. This CDR3 has 14 residues. Germline lookup yields CDR1 SNHLY and CDR2 FYNNEI. For the CDR3, the DNA is TGTGCCAGCAGGACTCCCCTTAGCTCCTACGAGCAGTACTTC. Translating gives CASRTPLSSYEQYF.

Concerning this clone: Other nucleotide sequences in the sample specify the same CDR3. This sequence joins TRBV9 and TRBJ2-2; D gene uncertain. V was clipped by 0 bases and J by 4 bases, with 4 bases between them. Germline V gene lookup returns CDR1 SGDLS and CDR2 YYNGEE. The CDR3 sequence is 13 residues long. CDR3 residues: CASSVEVTGELFF. In DNA form, the CDR3 reads TGTGCCAGCAGCGTAGAGGTCACCGGGGAGCTGTTTTTT.

Remarks on this clone: Additional DNA sequences in this sample encode the identical CDR3. The chain couples TRBV5-6 to TRBJ2-1, with 13 positions matching TRBD2. Germline CDR1 SGHDT, CDR2 YYEEEE. The CDR3 totals 15 residues. The trim removed 3 bases at V and 4 bases at J, leaving 1 base unmatched. DNA of the CDR3: TGTGCCAGCAGCTGGACTAGCGGGGGATACAATGAGCAGTTCTTC. It specifies CASSWTSGGYNEQFF.

The J gene is TRBJ2-7, the V gene TRBV28; tentative D call: TRBD2 (6 bases). The germline V and J ends were trimmed by 4 bases and 3 bases, with 16 bases remaining between them. Germline lookup yields CDR1 MDHEN and CDR2 SYDVKM. The CDR3 spans 15 residues. DNA of the CDR3: TGTGCCAGCAGTTCTCGTTCGGGACTTCTCTACGAGCAGTACTTC. It codes for CASSSRSGLLYEQYF.

The J gene is TRBJ1-2, the V gene TRBV4-2, with 7 bases lining up with TRBD1. Germline values: CDR1 LGHNA, CDR2 YNFKEQ. The CDR3 has 13 amino acids. V lost 9 bases and J lost 6; bases outside the gene matches: 10. Here the CDR3 DNA reads TGTGCCAGTCAAGACAGGGCCGTGGATGGCTACACCTTC. Protein product: CASQDRAVDGYTF.

This clone was observed a single time. The chain employs TRBV7-9 and TRBJ2-1; 12 nucleotides agree with TRBD2. The junction had 4 bases not matched to a gene; V was cut back by 4 bases and J by 6 bases. The CDR3 runs to 15 residues. Germline V gives CDR1 SEHNR, CDR2 FQNEAQ (reference sequence). CDR3 sequence: CASSSTSGRRNEQFF. The CDR3 nucleotides are TGTGCCAGCAGCTCGACTAGCGGGAGACGCAATGAGCAGTTCTTC. The variable domain in full, with the rest retrieved from reference TRBV7-9 and TRBJ2-1, is DTGVSQNPRHKITKRGQNVTFRCDPISEHNRLYWYRQTLGQGPEFLTYFQNEAQLEKSRLLSDRFSAERPKGSFSTLEIQRTEQGDSAMYLCASSSTSGRRNEQFFGPGTRLTVL.

The rearrangement joins TRBV5-4 to TRBJ2-1; 8 nucleotides align to TRBD2. Losses at the gene ends were 0 bases for V and 7 bases for J; bases not matched to a gene: 6. The CDR3 extends over 15 amino acids. Per germline, CDR1 SGHNT and CDR2 YYREEE (reference sequence). The DNA for the CDR3 is TGTGCCAGCAGCTTGGTAGCGGGGCCGGGAAATGAGCAGTTCTTC. This gives the protein CASSLVAGPGNEQFF.

The rearrangement joins TRBV6-4 to TRBJ2-5, with 8 bases fitting TRBD2. Germline CDR1 reads MRHNA; CDR2 reads SNTAGT. V lost 2 bases, J lost 1 base, and 12 bases stayed unmatched. This CDR3 has 18 residues. The CDR3 protein is CASSDDLGFGLAQETQYF. The CDR3 bases are TGTGCCAGCAGTGACGACTTAGGGTTCGGACTAGCCCAAGAGACCCAGTACTTC.

V usage is TRBV7-3 and J usage is TRBJ2-1; the match to TRBD2 covers 12 bases. Germline V gene sequence: CDR1 SGHTA, CDR2 FQGTGA. This CDR3 is built from 15 residues. Trimming cost V 3 bases and J 6 bases; bases outside gene matches: 3. CDR3 sequence (DNA): TGTGCCAGCAGCTTCCTAGCGGGAGGGACCAATGAGCAGTTCTTC. This encodes CASSFLAGGTNEQFF.

To note about this clone: At the DNA level, this CDR3 is encoded by other sequences in the same sample as well. V usage is TRBV4-1 and J usage is TRBJ2-5; D possibly corresponds to TRBD2 (5 bases). The CDR3 is 17 amino acids. Germline V gene sequence: CDR1 MGHRA, CDR2 YSYEKL. Deletions cut 1 base from V and 5 bases from J, with 20 bases between. The CDR3 spells CASSQGEWTGVGETQYF. CDR3 DNA: TGCGCCAGCAGCCAAGGCGAGTGGACTGGGGTGGGGGAGACCCAGTACTTC.

J is TRBJ2-2 and V is TRBV13; 12 nucleotides agree with TRBD2. The germline V gene encodes CDR1 PRHDT and CDR2 FYEKMQ (reference sequence). V shed 2 bases and J 6 bases; nucleotides not matched to a gene: 4. The CDR3 extends over 16 amino acids. The CDR3 DNA reads TGTGCCAGCAGCTTACGGACTAGCGGGGAAGCCGGGGAGCTGTTTTTT. Protein: CASSLRTSGEAGELFF.

This clone was counted a few times. J is TRBJ1-3 and V is TRBV2; tentative D call: TRBD1 (6 bases). The germline V and J ends were trimmed by 1 base and 0 bases, with 16 bases remaining between them. This CDR3 has 18 residues. Germline CDR1 reads SNHLY; CDR2 reads FYNNEI. CDR3 protein: CASSEGPAGGYSGNTIYF. The CDR3 DNA follows: TGTGCCAGCAGTGAAGGTCCCGCCGGGGGCTACTCTGGAAACACCATATATTTT. Looking up the rest from reference TRBV2 and TRBJ1-3 gives the full variable domain: EPEVTQTPSHQVTQMGQEVILRCVPISNHLYFYWYRQILGQKVEFLVSFYNNEISEKSEIFDDQFSVERPDGSNFTLKIRSTKLEDSAMYFCASSEGPAGGYSGNTIYFGEGSWLTVV.

V usage is TRBV10-1 and J usage is TRBJ2-1; 8 nucleotides match TRBD2. After removal of 0 bases from V and 2 bases from J, the junction contained 3 bases not matched to a gene. Germline V gene sequence: CDR1 WNHNN, CDR2 SYGVQD (reference sequence). CDR3 size: 16 residues. This CDR3 is CASSESGLGTYNEQFF. In nucleotides, the CDR3 is TGCGCCAGCAGTGAGTCGGGACTAGGGACCTACAATGAGCAGTTCTTC.

DNA for the CDR3: TGTGCCAGTAGTGAACAGGGCTACGAGCAGTACTTC. Its translation: CASSEQGYEQYF. The chain has TRBV19 and TRBJ2-7; D may be TRBD1 (6 bases). From germline, CDR1 is LNHDA and CDR2 SQIVND (reference sequence). The CDR3 is 12 amino acids. V was clipped by 5 bases and J by 3 bases, with 8 bases between them.

V gene TRBV29-1 combines with J gene TRBJ2-7; D might be TRBD2 (6 bases). The CDR3 loop spans 13 amino acids. V was shortened by 4 bases and J by 0 bases, with 10 bases between the two germline ends. Germline V gene data show CDR1 as SQVTM and CDR2 as ANQGSEA. CDR3 coding DNA: TGCAGCGTTGGCGGGGCTAGCTCCTACGAGCAGTACTTC. Amino acid sequence: CSVGGASSYEQYF.

Concerning this clone itself: A read error may account for a junction end that differs from germline. The chain uses TRBV7-7 and TRBJ2-7, with unresolved D. Germline CDR1 SSHAT, CDR2 FNYEAQ (reference sequence). The CDR3 sequence is 14 residues long. The CDR3 coding sequence is TGTGCTAGCAGCCCAGACCCGACCAGCTACGAGCAGTACTTC. Translated: CASSPDPTSYEQYF.

The V and J genes are TRBV15 and TRBJ2-7; 7 bases line up with TRBD2. The CDR3 length is 18 residues. V was pared by 1 base and J by 1 base, with 13 bases of the junction left unmatched. The V gene's germline CDR1 is LNHNV and CDR2 YYDKDF (reference sequence). As DNA, the CDR3 is TGTGCCACCAGCAGAGGCAGATGGTGGGAGGGCCAATCCTACGAGCAGTACTTC. Translated: CATSRGRWWEGQSYEQYF.

V gene TRBV27 combines with J gene TRBJ2-3; possible D gene TRBD2, 5 bases. Germline V gene data show CDR1 as MNHEY and CDR2 as SMNVEV (reference sequence). The germline V and J ends were trimmed by 1 base and 0 bases, with 8 bases remaining between them. This CDR3 region has 15 residues. The CDR3 sequence: CASSLLGSSTDTQYF. For the CDR3, the DNA is TGTGCCAGCAGTTTATTGGGGAGTAGCACAGATACGCAGTATTTT.

The rearrangement joins TRBV2 to TRBJ2-5, with TRBD2 matching over 12 bases. CDR1 is SNHLY and CDR2 is FYNNEI in the germline V gene. The CDR3 runs to 16 residues. V was pared by 3 bases and J by 5 bases, with 7 bases of the junction left unmatched. CDR3 DNA: TGTGCCAGCAGTGATATCCTAGCGGGGGGGCAGGAGACCCAGTACTTC. Translation: CASSDILAGGQETQYF.

The sample holds a few counts of this clone. V and J are TRBV5-3 and TRBJ2-7, with D perhaps matching TRBD1 or TRBD2 (6 bases each). TRBV5-3 is an ORF for which the function is uncertain. CDR3 length: 15 residues. V was trimmed by 1 base and J by 6 bases, leaving 17 bases between them. The CDR3 loop reads CARSLCPGANGEQYF. CDR3 coding DNA: TGTGCCAGAAGCTTGTGTCCGGGGGCGAATGGCGAGCAGTACTTC.

In its sample, this clone was seen a few times. The V gene is TRBV11-1, the J gene TRBJ2-5; D perhaps matches TRBD2 (5 bases). Germline V gene lookup returns CDR1 SGHAT and CDR2 FQDESV (reference sequence). Trimming took off 1 base at V and 3 bases at J, with 9 bases between the two ends. This CDR3 region has 14 residues. The CDR3 protein is CASSLVAGEETQYF. The DNA of the CDR3 is TGTGCCAGCAGCTTAGTAGCCGGGGAAGAGACCCAGTACTTC.

The rearrangement joins TRBV30 to TRBJ2-1; 8 nucleotides agree with TRBD2. The J segment lost 2 bases and the V segment lost 2 bases, leaving 5 bases of the junction unmatched. The CDR3 sequence is 15 residues long. Germline assignment: CDR1 GTSNPN and CDR2 SVGIG (reference sequence). The CDR3, as DNA: TGTGCCTGGAGTTCTACAGCGGGAGCCTACAATGAGCAGTTCTTC. This sequence encodes CAWSSTAGAYNEQFF.

The chain has TRBV27 and TRBJ2-1; no firm D call. The CDR3 is 15 amino acids. With 3 bases removed from V and 5 bases from J, the gap between germline ends came to 14 bases. From germline, CDR1 is MNHEY and CDR2 SMNVEV (reference sequence). CDR3 sequence reads: CASSFRLPGHNEQFF. The CDR3, as DNA: TGTGCCAGCAGTTTCAGGCTCCCGGGCCACAATGAGCAGTTCTTC.

V usage is TRBV7-6 and J usage is TRBJ1-6; 9 nucleotides align to TRBD1. J gave up 9 bases and V 4 bases, and 4 bases lay outside the gene matches. Germline V gives CDR1 SGHVS, CDR2 FNYEAQ. The CDR3 is 14 amino acids. The CDR3 DNA sequence: TGTGCCAGCAGCTCGGGACAGGGCGGTTCACCCCTCCACTTT. Protein sequence: CASSSGQGGSPLHF.